The clone carrying this T cell receptor beta chain was counted a single time. Its specificity is not known. Time point here: healthy volunteer bleed at 2 weeks. Unfractionated whole blood yielded total RNA. This entry is derived from a study of human T cells and chemical hapten exposure. Points from the study as a whole: Sensitizing with DPC caused no change in TCRs above 1 in 1000 frequency.

For the library, individual cDNA molecules each received unique molecular identifiers. In the authors' methods: Ranging from roughly 20,000 to 690,600, TCR counts per sample had a median value of 95,638. TCRdb re-called the RACE reads through MiXCR, storing one row per CDR3 protein. TCRdb, not the authors, supplied the V and J calls. The data show roughly 100,000 distinct CDR3 sequences, with approximately 8.2% seen just once and around 2.8% held by the top ten. The TCR was taken from a female donor in good health. Some clones in this sample may be carry-over from other donors' samples. The sample was whole blood.

This CDR3 is CSVEDTGKSTDTQYF. Written as DNA, the CDR3 is TGCAGCGTTGAAGATACAGGGAAGAGCACAGATACGCAGTATTTT. The J gene is TRBJ2-3, the V gene TRBV29-1, with D tentatively TRBD1 (6 bases). Germline V CDR1 and CDR2: SQVTM, ANQGSEA. The V and J ends lost 0 bases and 0 bases respectively, with 10 bases between them. The CDR3 totals 15 residues.